This TCR beta chain derives from a study of OX40 agonist ivuxolimab in advanced cancers. Study-level findings and limits: CD4+ and CD8+ T cells in blood underwent clonal expansion by week 6 at 0.1 to 3.0 mg/kg.

As concerns this clone: What it binds is not known.

Trimming cost V 6 bases and J 0 bases; bases outside gene matches: 4. Germline V gene data show CDR1 as ENHRY and CDR2 as SYGVKD. This CDR3 is built from 15 residues. Clones were read by immunoSEQ multiplex PCR, and TCRdb kept only the in-frame ones, dropping some. The repertoire holds tens of thousands of clones, with approximately 84% as singletons. The sequence came from an adult with an advanced solid tumor such as melanoma, head and neck, liver or kidney cancer. Sample: CD4+ or CD8+ T cells sorted from blood, taken in a trial of the OX40 agonist ivuxolimab. The V and J genes are TRBV10-3 and TRBJ2-1; 8 bases agree with TRBD1. CDR3 DNA sequence: TGTGCCATCAGGGATACAGGGGGCTCCTACAATGAGCAGTTCTTC. It translates to CAIRDTGGSYNEQFF.